This TCR beta chain was retrieved from a study of CD8 T cells in ankylosing spondylitis. The study, taken as a whole, reports: Clones linked to disease were reported to show significant enrichment in matched ankylosing spondylitis synovial fluid. Past studies reported some motif variants in reactive arthritis synovial fluid and blood.

Generation of TCR beta libraries employed quantitative 5'-RACE incorporating molecular barcodes. TCRdb re-analysed the 5' RACE reads in MiXCR, keeping a single row per CDR3 protein. This sample yields 200,000 or so distinct CDR3 sequences, of which roughly 18% are seen a single time; 4.3% belongs to the top ten. Germline V gene sequence: CDR1 SNHLY, CDR2 FYNNEI. This CDR3 has 16 amino acids. V gave up 5 bases and J gave up 3 bases, with 20 bases separating them. This clonotype occurred many times. The antigen is undetermined. This chain connects TRBV2 to TRBJ2-7; D might be TRBD1 (6 bases). The sequence was obtained from a male donor under 35 with ankylosing spondylitis or in good health (not recorded which). What was sequenced was blood, either unsorted or a sorted T cell fraction (not recorded which). CDR3 loop: CASSSLSVDRDYEQYF. The CDR3 DNA reads TGTGCCAGCAGTTCACTCTCCGTGGACAGAGACTACGAGCAGTACTTC.